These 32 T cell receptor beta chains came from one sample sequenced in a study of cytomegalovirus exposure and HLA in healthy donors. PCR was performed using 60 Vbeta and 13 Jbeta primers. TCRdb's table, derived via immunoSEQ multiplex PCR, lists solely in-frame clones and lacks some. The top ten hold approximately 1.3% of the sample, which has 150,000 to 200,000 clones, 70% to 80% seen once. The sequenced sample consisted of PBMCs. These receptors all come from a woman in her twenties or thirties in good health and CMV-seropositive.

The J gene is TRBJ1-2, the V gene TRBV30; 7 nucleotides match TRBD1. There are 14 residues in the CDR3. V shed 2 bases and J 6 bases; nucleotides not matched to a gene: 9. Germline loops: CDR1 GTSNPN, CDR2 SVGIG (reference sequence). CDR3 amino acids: CAWSSPGTENGYTF. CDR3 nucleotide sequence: TGTGCCTGGAGTTCTCCCGGGACAGAGAATGGCTACACCTTC.

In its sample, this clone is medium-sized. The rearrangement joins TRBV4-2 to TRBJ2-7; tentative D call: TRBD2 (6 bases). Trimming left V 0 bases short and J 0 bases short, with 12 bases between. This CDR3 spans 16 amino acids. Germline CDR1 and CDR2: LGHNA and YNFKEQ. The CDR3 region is CASSQDREISSYEQYF. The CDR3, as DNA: TGTGCCAGCAGCCAAGATCGGGAGATTAGCTCCTACGAGCAGTACTTC.

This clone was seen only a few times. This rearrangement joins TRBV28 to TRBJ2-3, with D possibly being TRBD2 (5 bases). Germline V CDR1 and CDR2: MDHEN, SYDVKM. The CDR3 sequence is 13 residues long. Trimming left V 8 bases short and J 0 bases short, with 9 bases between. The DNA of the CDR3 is TGTGCCAGCCACCGGGATAGCACAGATACGCAGTATTTT. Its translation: CASHRDSTDTQYF.

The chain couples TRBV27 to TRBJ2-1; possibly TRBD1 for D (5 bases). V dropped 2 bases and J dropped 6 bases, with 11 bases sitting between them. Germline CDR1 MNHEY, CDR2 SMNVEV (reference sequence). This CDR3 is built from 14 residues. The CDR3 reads CASSLTGRGNEQFF. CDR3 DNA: TGTGCCAGCAGTTTAACCGGTAGGGGCAATGAGCAGTTCTTC.

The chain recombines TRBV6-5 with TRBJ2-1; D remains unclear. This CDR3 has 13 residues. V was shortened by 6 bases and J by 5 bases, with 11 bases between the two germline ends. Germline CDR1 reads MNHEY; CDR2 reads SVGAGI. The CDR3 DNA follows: TGTGCCAGCAGCTTCGGTAGAAACAATGAGCAGTTCTTC. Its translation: CASSFGRNNEQFF.

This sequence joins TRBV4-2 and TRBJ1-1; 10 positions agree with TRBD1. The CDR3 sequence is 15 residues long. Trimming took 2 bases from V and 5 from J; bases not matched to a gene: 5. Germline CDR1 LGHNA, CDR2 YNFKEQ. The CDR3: CASSQPGQGGTEAFF. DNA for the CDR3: TGTGCCAGCAGCCAACCAGGACAGGGGGGAACTGAAGCTTTCTTT.

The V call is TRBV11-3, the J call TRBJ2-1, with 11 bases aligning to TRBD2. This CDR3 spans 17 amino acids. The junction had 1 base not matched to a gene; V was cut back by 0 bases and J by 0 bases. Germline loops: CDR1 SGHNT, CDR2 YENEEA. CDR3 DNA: TGTGCCAGCAGCTTAGATACTAGCGGGAGCTCCTACAATGAGCAGTTCTTC. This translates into CASSLDTSGSSYNEQFF.

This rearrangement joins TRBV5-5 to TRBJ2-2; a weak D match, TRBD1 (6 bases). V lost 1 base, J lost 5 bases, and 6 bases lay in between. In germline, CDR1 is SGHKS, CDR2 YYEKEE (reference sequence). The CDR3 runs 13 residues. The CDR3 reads CASSLTGTGELFF. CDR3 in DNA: TGTGCCAGCAGCTTGACAGGGACCGGGGAGCTGTTTTTT. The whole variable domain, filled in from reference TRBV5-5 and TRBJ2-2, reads DAGVTQSPTHLIKTRGQQVTLRCSPISGHKSVSWYQQVLGQGPQFIFQYYEKEERGRGNFPDRFSARQFPNYSSELNVNALLLGDSALYLCASSLTGTGELFFGEGSRLTVL.

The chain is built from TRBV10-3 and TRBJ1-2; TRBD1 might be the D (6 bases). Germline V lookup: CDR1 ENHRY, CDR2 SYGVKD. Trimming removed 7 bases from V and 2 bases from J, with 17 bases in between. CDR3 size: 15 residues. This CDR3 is CAITPGGGPNYGYTF. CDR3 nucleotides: TGTGCCATCACCCCGGGGGGGGGCCCCAACTATGGCTACACCTTC.

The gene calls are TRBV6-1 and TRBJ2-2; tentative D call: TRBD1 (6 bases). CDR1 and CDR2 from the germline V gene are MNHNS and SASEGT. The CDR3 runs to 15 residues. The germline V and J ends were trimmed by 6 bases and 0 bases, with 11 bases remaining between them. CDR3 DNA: TGTGCCAGCAGCCAGGGGCTCGCGAACACCGGGGAGCTGTTTTTT. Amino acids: CASSQGLANTGELFF.

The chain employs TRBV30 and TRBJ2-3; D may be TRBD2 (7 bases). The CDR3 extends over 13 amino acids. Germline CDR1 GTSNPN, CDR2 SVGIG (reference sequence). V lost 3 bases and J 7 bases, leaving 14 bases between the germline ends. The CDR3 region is CAWRVVGGHTQYF. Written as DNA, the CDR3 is TGTGCCTGGAGAGTTGTCGGGGGGCATACGCAGTATTTT.

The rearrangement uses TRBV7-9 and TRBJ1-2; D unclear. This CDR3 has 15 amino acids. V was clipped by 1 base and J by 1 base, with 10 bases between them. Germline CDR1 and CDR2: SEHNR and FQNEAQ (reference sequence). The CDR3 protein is CASSLEEADNYGYTF. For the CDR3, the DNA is TGTGCCAGCAGCTTAGAGGAGGCGGATAACTATGGCTACACCTTC.

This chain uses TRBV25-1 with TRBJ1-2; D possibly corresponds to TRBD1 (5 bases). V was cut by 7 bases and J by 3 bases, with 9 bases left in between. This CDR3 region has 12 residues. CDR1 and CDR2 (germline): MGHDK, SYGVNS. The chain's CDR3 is CASKSGYYGYTF. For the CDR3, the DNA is TGTGCCAGCAAATCAGGGTACTATGGCTACACCTTC.

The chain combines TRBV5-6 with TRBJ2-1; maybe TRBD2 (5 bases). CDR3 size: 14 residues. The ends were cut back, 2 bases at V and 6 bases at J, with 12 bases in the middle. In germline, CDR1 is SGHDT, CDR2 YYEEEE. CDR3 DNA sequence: TGTGCCAGCAGCTTAGATGCGGGCGCCAATGAGCAGTTCTTC. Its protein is CASSLDAGANEQFF.

CDR3: CASSIAYGQGAREQYF. Here the CDR3 DNA reads TGTGCCAGTAGTATAGCGTACGGACAGGGGGCAAGAGAGCAGTACTTC. The chain employs TRBV19 and TRBJ2-7; 11 bases fit TRBD1. Germline V gives CDR1 LNHDA, CDR2 SQIVND (reference sequence). V lost 1 base to trimming and J lost 7 bases; unmatched junction nucleotides: 9. The CDR3 length is 16 residues.

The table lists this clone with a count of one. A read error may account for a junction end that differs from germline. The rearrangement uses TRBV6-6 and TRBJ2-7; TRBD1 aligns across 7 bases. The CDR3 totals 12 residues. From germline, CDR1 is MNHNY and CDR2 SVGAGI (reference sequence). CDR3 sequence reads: CASSRGQDLGNF. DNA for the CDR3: TGTGCCAGCAGTAGAGGACAGGACCTGGGGAACTTC.

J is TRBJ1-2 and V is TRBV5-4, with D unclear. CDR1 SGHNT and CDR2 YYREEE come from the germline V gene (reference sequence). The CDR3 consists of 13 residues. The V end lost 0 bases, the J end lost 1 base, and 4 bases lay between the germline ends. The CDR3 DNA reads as TGTGCCAGCAGCTTGGAACATAACTATGGCTACACCTTC. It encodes CASSLEHNYGYTF.

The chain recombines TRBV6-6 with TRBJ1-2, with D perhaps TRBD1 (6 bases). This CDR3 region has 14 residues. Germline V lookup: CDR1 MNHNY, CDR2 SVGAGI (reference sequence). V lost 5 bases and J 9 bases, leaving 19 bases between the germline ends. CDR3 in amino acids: CASSQNPGTTSYTF. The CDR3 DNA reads TGTGCCAGCAGTCAAAACCCCGGGACAACCAGCTACACCTTC.

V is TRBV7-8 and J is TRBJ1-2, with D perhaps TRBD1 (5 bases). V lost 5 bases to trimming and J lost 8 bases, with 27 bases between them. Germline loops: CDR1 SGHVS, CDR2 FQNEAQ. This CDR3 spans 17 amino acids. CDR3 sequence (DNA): TGTGCCAGCAGCCCTGAATTACGCGGGAGACAGAACCTAGGCTACACCTTC. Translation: CASSPELRGRQNLGYTF.

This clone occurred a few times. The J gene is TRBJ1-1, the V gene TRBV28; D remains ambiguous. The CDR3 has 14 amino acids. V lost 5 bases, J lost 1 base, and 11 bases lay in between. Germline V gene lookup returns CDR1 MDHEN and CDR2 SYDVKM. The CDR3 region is CASSRVATNTEAFF. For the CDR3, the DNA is TGTGCCAGCAGTCGGGTGGCCACGAACACTGAAGCTTTCTTT.

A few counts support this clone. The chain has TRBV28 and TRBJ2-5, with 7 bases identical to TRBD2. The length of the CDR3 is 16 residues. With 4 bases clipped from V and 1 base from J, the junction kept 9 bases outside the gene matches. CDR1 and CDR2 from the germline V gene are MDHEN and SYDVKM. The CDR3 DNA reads TGTGCCAGCAGTTCCCCCCGGGGCGGGAGCCAAGAGACCCAGTACTTC. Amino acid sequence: CASSSPRGGSQETQYF.

The CDR3 loop reads CASSPGGAGEGYEQYF. The CDR3 DNA follows: TGTGCCAGCAGCCCGGGGGGGGCAGGGGAGGGTTACGAGCAGTACTTC. This rearrangement joins TRBV28 to TRBJ2-7, with 8 bases that match TRBD2. The CDR3 sequence is 16 residues long. The trim removed 6 bases at V and 4 bases at J, leaving 14 bases unmatched. Germline values: CDR1 MDHEN, CDR2 SYDVKM.

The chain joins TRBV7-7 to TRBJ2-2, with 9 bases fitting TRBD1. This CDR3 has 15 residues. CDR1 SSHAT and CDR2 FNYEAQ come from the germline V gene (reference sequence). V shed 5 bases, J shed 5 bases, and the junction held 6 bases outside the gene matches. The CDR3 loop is CASSPQGAGTGELFF. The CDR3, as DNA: TGTGCCAGCAGCCCACAGGGGGCGGGTACCGGGGAGCTGTTTTTT.

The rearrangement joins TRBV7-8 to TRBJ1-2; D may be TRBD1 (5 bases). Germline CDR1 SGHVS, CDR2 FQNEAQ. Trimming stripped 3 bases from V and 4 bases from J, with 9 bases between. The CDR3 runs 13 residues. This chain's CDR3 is CASSLGRGYGYTF. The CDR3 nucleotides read TGTGCCAGCAGCTTGGGGAGGGGCTATGGCTACACCTTC.

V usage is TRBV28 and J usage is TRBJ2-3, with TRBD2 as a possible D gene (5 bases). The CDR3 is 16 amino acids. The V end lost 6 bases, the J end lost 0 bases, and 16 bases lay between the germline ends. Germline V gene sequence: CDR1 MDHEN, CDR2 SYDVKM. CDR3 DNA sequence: TGTGCCAGCAGCTTCTCAGCGGTCCCAAGCACAGATACGCAGTATTTT. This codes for CASSFSAVPSTDTQYF.

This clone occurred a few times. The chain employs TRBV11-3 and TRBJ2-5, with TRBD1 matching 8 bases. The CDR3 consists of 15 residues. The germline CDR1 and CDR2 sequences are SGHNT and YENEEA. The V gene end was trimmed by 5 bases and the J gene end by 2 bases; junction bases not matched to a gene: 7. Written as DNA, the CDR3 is TGTGCCAGCAGCCCAAACACAGGGGGTCAAGAGACCCAGTACTTC. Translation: CASSPNTGGQETQYF.

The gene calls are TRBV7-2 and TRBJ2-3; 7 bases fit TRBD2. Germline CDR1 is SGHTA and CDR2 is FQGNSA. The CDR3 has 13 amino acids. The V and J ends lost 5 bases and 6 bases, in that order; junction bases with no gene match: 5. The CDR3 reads CASSRTRGDTQYF. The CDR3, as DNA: TGTGCCAGCAGCCGGACTAGGGGTGATACGCAGTATTTT.

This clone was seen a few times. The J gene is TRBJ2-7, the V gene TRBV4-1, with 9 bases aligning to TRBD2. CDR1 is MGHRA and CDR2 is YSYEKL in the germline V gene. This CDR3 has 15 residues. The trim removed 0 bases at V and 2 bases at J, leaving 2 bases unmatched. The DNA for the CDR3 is TGCGCCAGCAGCCAAGATAGCGGGAGCCCCTACGAGCAGTACTTC. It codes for CASSQDSGSPYEQYF.

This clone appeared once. CDR3 amino acids: CASSLTGTTDTQYF. The CDR3 DNA reads as TGTGCCAGCAGCTTAACGGGAACCACAGATACGCAGTATTTT. The chain employs TRBV7-2 and TRBJ2-3; a weak D match, TRBD2 (5 bases). Trimming removed 2 bases at V and 2 bases at J, with 8 bases between. The CDR3 spans 14 residues. Germline values: CDR1 SGHTA, CDR2 FQGNSA.

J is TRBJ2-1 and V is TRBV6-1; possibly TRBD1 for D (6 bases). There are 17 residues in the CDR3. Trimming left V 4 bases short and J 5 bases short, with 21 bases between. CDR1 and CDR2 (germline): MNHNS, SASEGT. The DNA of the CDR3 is TGTGCCAGCAGTGGCTCAGGGGCGCCGAGGGGGAACAATGAGCAGTTCTTC. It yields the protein CASSGSGAPRGNNEQFF.

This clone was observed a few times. The CDR3 DNA reads as TGTGCCAGCAGCTTCTTAGCTAGCACAGATACGCAGTATTTT. This gives the protein CASSFLASTDTQYF. The rearrangement joins TRBV27 to TRBJ2-3; the D is unclear. The V end was cut by 6 bases, the J end by 0 bases, with 10 bases between. The CDR3 is 14 amino acids. CDR1 is MNHEY and CDR2 is SMNVEV in the germline V gene (reference sequence).

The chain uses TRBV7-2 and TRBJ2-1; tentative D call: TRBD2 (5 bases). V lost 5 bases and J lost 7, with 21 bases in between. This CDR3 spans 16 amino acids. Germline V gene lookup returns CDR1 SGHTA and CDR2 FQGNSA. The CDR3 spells CASSPSGLGTLNEQFF. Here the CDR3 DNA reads TGTGCCAGCAGCCCGTCCGGACTGGGTACCCTAAATGAGCAGTTCTTC.